The 28 T cell receptor beta chains reported below all come from one sample, sequenced in a study of T-cell memory formation after mild COVID-19. TCRdb reanalysed the 5' RACE reads using MiXCR and keeps one entry per CDR3 protein. The table includes 380,000 or so distinct CDR3 sequences, approximately 13% detected once. The sample was PBMCs or a T cell subset sorted from them (not recorded which). These receptors all come from a man aged 18-30 years who had mild COVID-19 (a few samples of this study predate the infection). Cell type and time point are not known.

This clonotype was observed a few times. The chain combines TRBV12-3 or TRBV12-4 with TRBJ1-1; D might be TRBD1 (5 bases). The CDR3 loop spans 13 amino acids. Trimming pared 6 bases from V and 5 bases from J, leaving 13 bases between. CDR3 nucleotide sequence: TGTGCCAGCAGCCCCAAGGGACTAACTGAAGCTTTCTTT. It specifies CASSPKGLTEAFF.

V usage is TRBV5-5 and J usage is TRBJ2-7; no firm D call. The CDR3 length is 12 residues. Germline CDR1 reads SGHKS; CDR2 reads YYEKEE (reference sequence). The ends were cut back, 1 base at V and 4 bases at J, with 6 bases in the middle. The CDR3 sequence is CASSLPEYEQYF. The CDR3 nucleotides are TGTGCCAGCAGCTTGCCTGAATACGAGCAGTACTTC.

This clonotype was observed a handful of times. The rearrangement links TRBV14 to TRBJ1-6, with 8 nucleotides matching TRBD1. The ends lost 5 bases at V and 4 bases at J; junction bases unmatched: 7. This CDR3 comprises 16 residues. Germline V CDR1 and CDR2: SGHDN, FVKESK. The CDR3 DNA follows: TGTGCCAGCAGCTACTCAGGGGGCTGGTATAATTCACCCCTCCACTTT. This encodes CASSYSGGWYNSPLHF.

In this sample, this clonotype turned up many times. This rearrangement joins TRBV5-1 to TRBJ2-1, with TRBD2 identical over 15 bases. The trim removed 4 bases at V and 7 bases at J, leaving 3 bases unmatched. The CDR3 consists of 15 residues. Per the germline V gene, CDR1 is SGHRS and CDR2 is YFSETQ. This CDR3 is CASSVGTSGGNEQFF. CDR3 DNA: TGCGCCAGCAGCGTCGGGACTAGCGGGGGGAATGAGCAGTTCTTC.

The V gene is TRBV20-1, the J gene TRBJ2-1; D gene uncertain. The CDR3 totals 11 residues. Germline-derived CDR1 and CDR2 are DFQATT and SNEGSKA (reference sequence). Deletions cut 3 bases from V and 2 bases from J, with 2 bases between. As DNA, the CDR3 is TGCAGTGCTAGGCCCTACAATGAGCAGTTCTTC. Amino acids: CSARPYNEQFF.

This chain joins TRBV6-2 or TRBV6-3 and TRBJ1-5; no reliable D call. The germline gives CDR1 MNHEY, CDR2 SVGEGT. Trimming removed 2 bases at V and 0 bases at J, with 11 bases between. The CDR3 has 16 residues. The CDR3 sequence is CASSYRQTDSNQPQHF. The CDR3 DNA follows: TGTGCCAGCAGTTACCGGCAGACTGATAGCAATCAGCCCCAGCATTTT.

J is TRBJ1-2 and V is TRBV25-1; the D gene is possibly TRBD1 (5 bases). V was pared by 1 base and J by 4 bases, with 7 bases between. Germline CDR1 reads MGHDK; CDR2 reads SYGVNS. The CDR3 spans 13 residues. CDR3 sequence reads: CASSELGTYGYTF. The CDR3 bases are TGTGCCAGCAGTGAATTGGGGACCTATGGCTACACCTTC.

The rearrangement uses TRBV20-1 and TRBJ2-5, with 7 bases matching TRBD1. V shed 3 bases and J 5 bases; nucleotides not matched to a gene: 6. The CDR3 sequence is 13 residues long. Per germline, CDR1 DFQATT and CDR2 SNEGSKA (reference sequence). This CDR3 is CSASRDSRETQYF. CDR3 nucleotides: TGCAGTGCTAGTAGGGACAGTAGGGAGACCCAGTACTTC.

This clonotype came up a few times. V gene TRBV3-1 combines with J gene TRBJ2-2; TRBD1 matches 7 bases. Per the germline V gene, CDR1 is LGHDT and CDR2 is YNNKEL (reference sequence). This CDR3 is 15 amino acids long. V lost 5 bases and J lost 2; bases outside the gene matches: 5. The CDR3 here is CASSGRDRNTGELFF. CDR3 nucleotide sequence: TGTGCCAGCAGCGGCCGGGACAGAAACACCGGGGAGCTGTTTTTT.

The table lists this clonotype with many counts. The chain couples TRBV3-1 to TRBJ2-1, with 10 nucleotides matching TRBD2. V gave up 0 bases and J gave up 15 bases; unmatched junction bases: 5. Germline CDR1 reads LGHDT; CDR2 reads YNNKEL (reference sequence). The CDR3 is made up of 13 amino acids. CDR3 residues: CASSQDVSGGAFF. CDR3 nucleotide sequence: TGTGCCAGCAGCCAAGATGTGAGCGGGGGGGCGTTCTTC.

The genes are TRBV2 and TRBJ2-1, with TRBD1 matching 11 bases. The CDR3 is 15 residues long. Germline-derived CDR1 and CDR2 are SNHLY and FYNNEI. The V segment lost 6 bases and the J segment 8 bases; nucleotides outside the gene matches: 9. The CDR3 DNA reads TGTGCCAGCAGCTTCGGGACAGGGGGTTTCTATGAGCAGTTCTTC. It yields the protein CASSFGTGGFYEQFF. Combining the CDR3 with reference TRBV2 and TRBJ2-1 gives the whole variable domain EPEVTQTPSHQVTQMGQEVILRCVPISNHLYFYWYRQILGQKVEFLVSFYNNEISEKSEIFDDQFSVERPDGSNFTLKIRSTKLEDSAMYFCASSFGTGGFYEQFFGPGTRLTVL.

This clonotype showed up just a few times. The rearrangement joins TRBV2 to TRBJ2-5, with TRBD2 matching over 9 bases. J lost 4 bases, V lost 3 bases, and 12 bases had no gene match. Germline V gene sequence: CDR1 SNHLY, CDR2 FYNNEI. The CDR3 sequence is 17 residues long. The CDR3 protein is CASSELRGGALPETQYF. In nucleotides, the CDR3 is TGTGCCAGCAGTGAGCTACGCGGGGGGGCCCTTCCAGAGACCCAGTACTTC.

The table lists this clonotype with a few counts. V is TRBV15 and J is TRBJ2-2, with TRBD2 identical over 7 bases. Germline loops: CDR1 LNHNV, CDR2 YYDKDF (reference sequence). Germline trimming cut 1 base from V and 7 bases from J; bases unmatched to any gene: 12. This CDR3 spans 17 amino acids. The CDR3 loop reads CATSRAGGAGTGGELFF. The CDR3 DNA follows: TGTGCCACCAGCAGAGCGGGAGGAGCAGGGACGGGCGGGGAGCTGTTTTTT.

This clonotype was counted a few times. The chain recombines TRBV7-2 with TRBJ1-2, with 10 bases matching TRBD1. This CDR3 has 13 amino acids. Trimming took 5 bases from V and 8 from J; bases not matched to a gene: 5. The germline V gene encodes CDR1 SGHTA and CDR2 FQGNSA. CDR3 residues: CASSMGQGQGYTF. The CDR3 nucleotides read TGTGCCAGCAGCATGGGACAGGGGCAGGGCTACACCTTC.

This clonotype was seen a few times. The junction departs from the called germline gene at one end, perhaps through a read error. The genes are TRBV20-1 and TRBJ1-2; a weak D match, TRBD1 (5 bases). Germline CDR1 reads DFQATT; CDR2 reads SNEGSKA (reference sequence). This CDR3 contains 14 residues. CDR3 nucleotide sequence: TGCAGTGCCAGAGGGATAGGGGAGGAGAGGGGCTACACCTTC. It yields the protein CSARGIGEERGYTF.

The rearrangement uses TRBV12-3 or TRBV12-4 and TRBJ1-2, with D uncertain. The CDR3 totals 13 residues. Trimming removed 1 base from V and 8 bases from J, with 11 bases in between. The CDR3 bases are TGTGCCAGCAGTTTAGGGTATGGGAGCGGCTACACCTTC. Translation: CASSLGYGSGYTF.

The V gene is TRBV11-2, the J gene TRBJ2-5; 7 bases match TRBD2. V shed 1 base and J 1 base; nucleotides not matched to a gene: 3. Germline values: CDR1 SGHAT, CDR2 FQNNGV. The CDR3 runs to 15 residues. In nucleotides, the CDR3 is TGTGCCAGCAGCTTAGTACGGGGGGTCCAAGAGACCCAGTACTTC. As protein: CASSLVRGVQETQYF. The variable domain in full, with the rest retrieved from reference TRBV11-2 and TRBJ2-5, is EAGVAQSPRYKIIEKRQSVAFWCNPISGHATLYWYQQILGQGPKLLIQFQNNGVVDDSQLPKDRFSAERLKGVDSTLKIQPAKLEDSAVYLCASSLVRGVQETQYFGPGTRLLVL.

The sample holds a few counts of this clonotype. V usage is TRBV7-8 and J usage is TRBJ1-2, with a tentative D call TRBD1 (5 bases). CDR1 and CDR2 from the germline V gene are SGHVS and FQNEAQ. This CDR3 is built from 16 residues. Trimming left V 1 base short and J 8 bases short, with 20 bases between. CDR3: CASSLDQWDPTGGYTF. The CDR3 DNA reads TGTGCCAGCAGCTTAGATCAATGGGACCCTACGGGCGGCTACACCTTC.

There are many counts of this clonotype. This chain uses TRBV5-1 with TRBJ2-1, with 7 bases identical to TRBD1. With V trimmed by 4 bases and J by 1 base, 5 bases remained unmatched. This CDR3 has 15 residues. Germline loops: CDR1 SGHRS, CDR2 YFSETQ. CDR3 nucleotide sequence: TGCGCCAGCAGCGAGGGACAGCAGTCCTACAATGAGCAGTTCTTC. This encodes CASSEGQQSYNEQFF. Variable domain in full (rest from reference TRBV5-1 and TRBJ2-1): KAGVTQTPRYLIKTRGQQVTLSCSPISGHRSVSWYQQTPGQGLQFLFEYFSETQRNKGNFPGRFSGRQFSNSRSEMNVSTLELGDSALYLCASSEGQQSYNEQFFGPGTRLTVL.

The chain is built from TRBV10-3 and TRBJ1-2; a possible D gene is TRBD1 (6 bases). The CDR3 runs 13 residues. V shed 10 bases and J shed 3 bases, with 15 bases lying between them. Germline assignment: CDR1 ENHRY and CDR2 SYGVKD. The CDR3 here is CATQISGDYGYTF. CDR3 bases: TGTGCCACCCAGATCTCAGGGGACTATGGCTACACCTTC.

This clonotype has only a few counts. The gene calls are TRBV29-1 and TRBJ2-3, with D uncertain. Deletions cut 3 bases from V and 3 bases from J, with 10 bases between. CDR3 length equals 13 residues. Looked up from germline, CDR1 is SQVTM and CDR2 is ANQGSEA. The CDR3 sequence: CSVEGIFTDTQYF. The CDR3 DNA reads as TGCAGCGTTGAGGGGATTTTTACAGATACGCAGTATTTT.

The CDR3 DNA is TGTGCCAGCAGTTTTCGGCCGCGGGGCACAGATACGCAGTATTTT. Translation gives CASSFRPRGTDTQYF. The chain links TRBV27 to TRBJ2-3, with D perhaps matching TRBD2 (5 bases). V lost 3 bases, J lost 1 base, and 11 bases lay in between. The length of the CDR3 is 15 residues. Germline V gene sequence: CDR1 MNHEY, CDR2 SMNVEV (reference sequence).

V and J are TRBV6-1 and TRBJ2-1, with D tentatively TRBD1 (6 bases). The germline gives CDR1 MNHNS, CDR2 SASEGT. V was trimmed by 11 bases and J by 8 bases, leaving 16 bases between them. This CDR3 spans 12 amino acids. The CDR3 here is CASRNRVDEQFF. The CDR3 DNA follows: TGTGCCTCAAGGAACAGGGTCGATGAGCAGTTCTTC.

The rearrangement joins TRBV4-1 to TRBJ1-2; tentative D call: TRBD1 (5 bases). This CDR3 region has 14 residues. Germline CDR1 MGHRA, CDR2 YSYEKL. V was trimmed by 4 bases and J by 3 bases, leaving 12 bases between them. The CDR3: CASSPLTADYGYTF. CDR3 coding DNA: TGCGCCAGCAGCCCCCTGACAGCCGACTATGGCTACACCTTC.

Many counts were recorded for this clonotype. The chain employs TRBV12-3 or TRBV12-4 and TRBJ2-4; either TRBD1 or TRBD2 may supply D (5 bases each). Trimming removed 3 bases from V and 8 bases from J, with 11 bases in between. The CDR3 length is 13 residues. The CDR3 DNA follows: TGTGCCAGCAGTTTGGGGGAGAGAGACATTCAGTACTTC. It specifies CASSLGERDIQYF.

This chain joins TRBV20-1 and TRBJ1-2; D perhaps matches TRBD1 (6 bases). Trimming took off 4 bases at V and 2 bases at J, with 14 bases between the two ends. Germline V gene data show CDR1 as DFQATT and CDR2 as SNEGSKA (reference sequence). This CDR3 contains 14 residues. The CDR3 protein is CSAKAGTLNYGYTF. The CDR3 DNA reads TGCAGTGCTAAAGCCGGGACACTAAACTATGGCTACACCTTC.

A few counts support this clonotype. The V gene is TRBV7-7, the J gene TRBJ1-5; D gene unclear. This CDR3 has 15 residues. V gave up 4 bases and J gave up 6 bases, with 16 bases separating them. Per the germline V gene, CDR1 is SSHAT and CDR2 is FNYEAQ (reference sequence). CDR3 protein: CASSSRDPDGQPQHF. The CDR3 region has the DNA TGTGCCAGCAGCTCGCGCGACCCAGACGGTCAGCCCCAGCATTTT.

The genes are TRBV5-6 and TRBJ2-3; 8 positions match TRBD2. J gave up 2 bases and V 2 bases, and 4 bases lay outside the gene matches. The V gene's germline CDR1 is SGHDT and CDR2 YYEEEE. This CDR3 is 15 amino acids long. The CDR3 sequence is CASSFRGGLTDTQYF. CDR3 nucleotide sequence: TGTGCCAGCAGCTTCCGGGGGGGCCTCACAGATACGCAGTATTTT. The entire variable domain, with the rest obtained from reference TRBV5-6 and TRBJ2-3, is as follows: DAGVTQSPTHLIKTRGQQVTLRCSPKSGHDTVSWYQQALGQGPQFIFQYYEEEERQRGNFPDRFSGHQFPNYSSELNVNALLLGDSALYLCASSFRGGLTDTQYFGPGTRLTVL.